This entry lists 25 T cell receptor beta chains sequenced from one sample in a study of molecular identifiers for immune sequencing clone quantification. TCRdb processed the PCR reads anew with MiXCR; each CDR3 protein has one entry. Of around 300,000 distinct CDR3 sequences listed, roughly 23% were seen once; the top ten hold 0.74%. The sample comprised naive CD8+ T cells from blood, with Jurkat cell RNA spiked in. As to subset: FACS-sorted CD8+CD4-CCR7+CD45RA+ naive T cells. The receptors stem from a human donor in good health. Some libraries in this study had Jurkat cell RNA spiked in.

This clonotype appeared a few times. This chain links TRBV4-3 with TRBJ2-1; tentatively, D is TRBD1 or TRBD2 (7 bases each). V was trimmed by 5 bases and J by 6 bases, leaving 14 bases between them. CDR1 is LGHNA and CDR2 is YSLEER in the germline V gene. CDR3 length: 14 residues. DNA for the CDR3: TGCGCCAGCAGCGGCCAGGGGGGGGGCAATGAGCAGTTCTTC. Translation: CASSGQGGGNEQFF.

As for this clonotype: This may come from a read error, since a much larger clone is one base off. V and J are TRBV20-1 and TRBJ2-7; no clear D gene. This CDR3 has 14 amino acids. The germline CDR1 and CDR2 sequences are DFQATT and SNEGSKA (reference sequence). Written as DNA, the CDR3 is TGCAGTGCTGAAAAGGCCACCTCTGGTGCCGAGCAGTGCTTC. Protein sequence: CSAEKATSGAEQCF.

Here the CDR3 reads CASTTFEGNTEAFF. The DNA for the CDR3 is TGCGCCAGCACAACTTTCGAGGGAAACACTGAAGCTTTCTTT. The rearrangement joins TRBV5-1 to TRBJ1-1; unclear D gene. The CDR3 is made up of 14 amino acids. V was trimmed by 6 bases and J by 2 bases, leaving 14 bases between them. Germline CDR1 and CDR2: SGHRS and YFSETQ.

This chain links TRBV6-1 with TRBJ2-3, with a tentative D call TRBD1 (5 bases). CDR1 is MNHNS and CDR2 is SASEGT in the germline V gene. The CDR3 sequence is 16 residues long. V was cut by 3 bases and J by 0 bases, with 13 bases left in between. The CDR3 protein is CASSEFVQGSTDTQYF. The CDR3 DNA follows: TGTGCCAGCAGTGAGTTCGTGCAGGGCAGCACAGATACGCAGTATTTT.

V is TRBV27 and J is TRBJ2-2; tentatively, D is TRBD2 (6 bases). Germline lookup yields CDR1 MNHEY and CDR2 SMNVEV (reference sequence). This CDR3 is built from 13 residues. The V and J ends lost 8 bases and 5 bases respectively, with 12 bases between them. The CDR3 sequence: CASRLVRTGELFF. The CDR3 DNA is TGTGCCAGCCGACTAGTCCGGACCGGGGAGCTGTTTTTT.

With respect to this clonotype: A read error may account for a junction end that differs from germline. The rearrangement links TRBV29-1 to TRBJ2-2; TRBD1 is a possible D gene (6 bases). Germline values: CDR1 SQVTM, CDR2 ANQGSEA. The CDR3 runs 13 residues. The CDR3 DNA sequence: TGCAGCGTCGACCCAGGGGCCACCGGGGCGCTGTTTTTT. Translating gives CSVDPGATGALFF.

The chain employs TRBV20-1 and TRBJ2-3; 7 positions agree with TRBD2. Looked up from germline, CDR1 is DFQATT and CDR2 is SNEGSKA (reference sequence). The V segment lost 5 bases and the J segment 2 bases; nucleotides outside the gene matches: 13. The CDR3 is 16 residues long. The CDR3 nucleotides read TGCAGTGCTGGGGACTTTGGCGGGGGAGACACAGATACGCAGTATTTT. This encodes CSAGDFGGGDTDTQYF.

This clonotype was observed many times. The rearrangement links TRBV4-3 to TRBJ2-3; D is uncertain. Germline-derived CDR1 and CDR2 are LGHNA and YSLEER. Trimming shortened V by 0 bases and J by 1 base, and 2 bases separated the two germline ends. The length of the CDR3 is 13 residues. This CDR3 reads CASSQDRTDTQYF. For the CDR3, the DNA is TGCGCCAGCAGCCAAGACCGCACAGATACGCAGTATTTT.

This clonotype came up once. A read error may explain this, as a much larger clone is one base away. The CDR3 loop reads CASAGGEPQYF. The CDR3 nucleotides read TGTGCCAGCGCTGGCGGGGAGCCCCAGTACTTC. This rearrangement joins TRBV28 to TRBJ2-5; tentatively, D is TRBD2 (6 bases). The V and J ends lost 8 bases and 9 bases respectively, with 13 bases between them. CDR1 and CDR2 (germline): MDHEN, SYDVKM. The CDR3 length is 11 residues.

The chain carries TRBV12-3 or TRBV12-4 and TRBJ1-1; D remains unclear. The CDR3 runs 12 residues. The V gene lost 7 bases and the J gene lost 3 bases, with 9 bases spanning the gap. The CDR3 here is CASIKWDTEAFF. The CDR3 region has the DNA TGTGCCAGCATAAAATGGGACACTGAAGCTTTCTTT.

The table lists this clonotype with many counts. The chain recombines TRBV29-1 with TRBJ1-2; 8 nucleotides agree with TRBD1. Germline loops: CDR1 SQVTM, CDR2 ANQGSEA. The length of the CDR3 is 13 residues. V lost 3 bases, J lost 8 bases, and 8 bases stayed unmatched. The chain's CDR3 is CSVELQGAQGYTF. The CDR3 nucleotides read TGCAGCGTTGAGCTCCAGGGGGCGCAGGGCTACACCTTC.

The chain employs TRBV9 and TRBJ2-7; TRBD1 matches 9 bases. The germline V gene encodes CDR1 SGDLS and CDR2 YYNGEE. CDR3 length: 14 amino acids. V lost 4 bases, J lost 3 bases, and 5 bases stayed unmatched. DNA for the CDR3: TGTGCCAGCAGCCCTCAGGACAGGGGCTACGAGCAGTACTTC. It encodes CASSPQDRGYEQYF. Drawing the rest from reference TRBV9 and TRBJ2-7, the complete variable domain is DSGVTQTPKHLITATGQRVTLRCSPRSGDLSVYWYQQSLDQGLQFLIQYYNGEERAKGNILERFSAQQFPDLHSELNLSSLELGDSALYFCASSPQDRGYEQYFGPGTRLTVT.

A word on this clonotype: A much bigger clone sits one base away, suggesting this may be a read error. The CDR3 does not end in the conserved phenylalanine or tryptophan, so this is likely a read error. The CDR3 DNA sequence: TGTGCCAGCATGACTAATACCCTCGAGACCCAGTACCTC. It translates to CASMTNTLETQYL. V usage is TRBV6-6 and J usage is TRBJ2-5; D may be TRBD2 (5 bases). Trimming shortened V by 7 bases and J by 5 bases, and 14 bases separated the two germline ends. Germline V gene sequence: CDR1 MNHNY, CDR2 SVGAGI (reference sequence). The CDR3 length is 13 residues.

This clonotype was detected only a few times. The rearrangement uses TRBV7-6 and TRBJ2-3; TRBD2 might be the D (5 bases). Deletions cut 1 base from V and 6 bases from J, with 14 bases between. CDR1 and CDR2 (germline): SGHVS, FNYEAQ. The CDR3 has 15 amino acids. The CDR3 spells CASSLVAPGGDTQYF. As DNA, the CDR3 is TGTGCCAGCAGCTTAGTGGCCCCCGGCGGGGATACGCAGTATTTT.

This clonotype came up many times. This chain's CDR3 is CSVGPGTRGGSYEQYF. As DNA, the CDR3 is TGCAGCGTCGGACCCGGGACCAGGGGTGGTAGCTACGAGCAGTACTTC. This sequence joins TRBV29-1 and TRBJ2-7, with a tentative D call TRBD1 (6 bases). The ends were cut back, 6 bases at V and 3 bases at J, with 24 bases in the middle. CDR1 and CDR2 from the germline V gene are SQVTM and ANQGSEA. The CDR3 spans 16 residues.

This clonotype was observed many times. The V call is TRBV4-3, the J call TRBJ1-4; D perhaps matches TRBD1 (6 bases). CDR3 size: 15 residues. V was clipped by 3 bases and J by 7 bases, with 15 bases between them. Germline-derived CDR1 and CDR2 are LGHNA and YSLEER. The CDR3 reads CASSQDTGRSEKLFF. As DNA, the CDR3 is TGCGCCAGCAGCCAGGACACAGGGAGGAGTGAAAAACTGTTTTTT.

In this sample, this clonotype turned up a few times. The chain has TRBV9 and TRBJ2-1; 9 positions agree with TRBD1. The CDR3 runs to 15 residues. V trimming: 4 bases; J trimming: 9 bases; junction bases outside the gene matches: 11. Germline values: CDR1 SGDLS, CDR2 YYNGEE. The CDR3 spells CASSLGTGSVGEQFF. CDR3 nucleotide sequence: TGTGCCAGCAGCCTAGGGACAGGGTCCGTGGGTGAGCAGTTCTTC.

There are a few counts of this clonotype. J is TRBJ2-3 and V is TRBV28; TRBD2 aligns across 9 bases. Germline V gene sequence: CDR1 MDHEN, CDR2 SYDVKM. CDR3 length: 13 residues. V lost 7 bases, J lost 4 bases, and 3 bases stayed unmatched. The CDR3, as DNA: TGTGCCAGCATGGGACTAGCAGCAGATACGCAGTATTTT. Encoded protein: CASMGLAADTQYF.

This clonotype was counted only a few times. This chain connects TRBV4-3 to TRBJ2-7; 7 bases are a match to TRBD1. CDR1 LGHNA and CDR2 YSLEER come from the germline V gene. The V gene end was trimmed by 0 bases and the J gene end by 7 bases; junction bases not matched to a gene: 9. The CDR3 is 15 residues long. The CDR3 spells CASSQDRGLASEQYF. The CDR3 DNA reads TGCGCCAGCAGCCAAGATAGGGGGCTGGCGAGTGAGCAGTACTTC.

This clonotype was picked up many times. V and J are TRBV29-1 and TRBJ2-5; 12 bases are shared with TRBD2. Looked up from germline, CDR1 is SQVTM and CDR2 is ANQGSEA. The ends lost 5 bases at V and 5 bases at J; junction bases unmatched: 6. The CDR3 is made up of 14 amino acids. The CDR3 reads CSVFGLAGWETQYF. The CDR3 DNA sequence: TGCAGCGTTTTCGGACTAGCGGGATGGGAGACCCAGTACTTC.

The chain is built from TRBV19 and TRBJ2-3, with a weak D call TRBD1 (6 bases). Germline V gene data show CDR1 as LNHDA and CDR2 as SQIVND (reference sequence). The CDR3 loop spans 11 amino acids. V lost 10 bases and J 2 bases, leaving 7 bases between the germline ends. DNA for the CDR3: TGTGCCACAGGGGCCACAGATACGCAGTATTTT. This encodes CATGATDTQYF.

This clonotype turned up a few times. This chain links TRBV4-3 with TRBJ2-3; possibly TRBD2 for D (5 bases). V was cut by 1 base and J by 1 base, with 9 bases left in between. CDR1 and CDR2 from the germline V gene are LGHNA and YSLEER. The CDR3 runs 15 residues. The CDR3 region has the DNA TGCGCCAGCAGCCAAGGGACTTTGGGCACAGATACGCAGTATTTT. Protein: CASSQGTLGTDTQYF.

This clonotype was counted at least ten times. The chain employs TRBV29-1 and TRBJ1-1, with D maybe TRBD1 (5 bases). The germline V gene has CDR1 SQVTM and CDR2 ANQGSEA. The CDR3 has 12 residues. The CDR3 DNA follows: TGCAGGGGGGGGGTCGGGAACACTGAAGCTTTCTTT. It encodes CRGGVGNTEAFF.

The chain recombines TRBV7-6 with TRBJ2-7, with 8 bases identical to TRBD1. Germline assignment: CDR1 SGHVS and CDR2 FNYEAQ. With 1 base clipped from V and 6 bases from J, the junction kept 8 bases outside the gene matches. The CDR3 loop spans 15 amino acids. The CDR3 coding sequence is TGTGCCAGCAGCTTAGACCGGGACAGGAGACTCGAGCAGTACTTC. Residues: CASSLDRDRRLEQYF.

This clonotype was seen many times. The chain employs TRBV5-1 and TRBJ2-1; 8 bases are shared with TRBD1. The ends lost 4 bases at V and 6 bases at J; junction bases unmatched: 3. The CDR3 contains 13 residues. The germline V gene encodes CDR1 SGHRS and CDR2 YFSETQ. CDR3 nucleotides: TGCGCCAGCAGCATCAGGGGGCCCAATGAGCAGTTCTTC. This translates into CASSIRGPNEQFF.